Listed below are T cell receptor beta chains from one sample, sequenced in a study of cytomegalovirus exposure and HLA in healthy donors. Sequenced by immunoSEQ multiplex PCR; TCRdb stores in-frame clones only, minus some. The sample lists hundreds of thousands of clones; around 80% were seen once. The sequenced material came from PBMCs. The receptors stem from a woman aged 25-40 years in good health and CMV-seropositive. CDR3s include the opening cysteine and the closing phenylalanine or tryptophan. The order of the fields is clone size, J gene, V gene, D gene, CDR3 DNA, CDR3 protein. A D gene is named only where the DNA matches it firmly. Not every row has a clone size; where given, it reads once, few, many or a size class.

. | TRBJ2-7 | TRBV4-2 | TRBD2 | TGTGCCAGCAGCCAAGACTCTGGAGCGGGAGGAGTCTACGAGCAGTACTTC | CASSQDSGAGGVYEQYF
. | TRBJ1-1 | TRBV5-1 | TRBD1 | TGCGCCAGCAGCACGAGGACAGGGCCACCTGAAGCTTTCTTT | CASSTRTGPPEAFF
. | TRBJ2-5 | TRBV7-3 | TRBD2 | TGTGCCAGCAGCTTAGGTGGGAGGGCAGAGACCCAGTACTTC | CASSLGGRAETQYF
. | TRBJ1-2 | TRBV5-1 | . | TGCGCCAGCAGCTCCATACACGGTGACTATGGCTACACCTTC | CASSSIHGDYGYTF
. | TRBJ1-2 | TRBV4-1 | . | TGCGCCAGCAGCCTTCCGACAGAGCCCTATGGCTACACCTTC | CASSLPTEPYGYTF
. | TRBJ1-4 | TRBV5-6 | . | TGTGCCAGCAGCTTGAGGACGACAGGTGAATGGGAAAAACTGTTTTTT | CASSLRTTGEWEKLFF
. | TRBJ2-1 | TRBV9 | . | TGTGCCAGCAGCGTGCTAGATAGTGAGCAGTTCTTC | CASSVLDSEQFF
. | TRBJ2-6 | TRBV28 | TRBD1 | TGTGCCAGCAGTCGACAGGGGACTGGGGCCAACGTCCTGACTTTC | CASSRQGTGANVLTF
. | TRBJ2-3 | TRBV28 | TRBD1 | TGTGCCAGCAGTTCCTGGACAGGGGCAAATACGCAGTATTTT | CASSSWTGANTQYF
. | TRBJ1-5 | TRBV4-3 | . | TGCGCCAGCAGCCAAGATTGGCAAGGTCAGCCCCAGCATTTT | CASSQDWQGQPQHF
. | TRBJ2-5 | TRBV10-1 | . | TGCGCCAGCAGTGAAGCAGGAACGAAACGGGAGACCCAGTACTTC | CASSEAGTKRETQYF
. | TRBJ2-5 | TRBV9 | . | TGTGCCAGCAGCACAGAGGGGAGAGAGACCCAGTACTTC | CASSTEGRETQYF
. | TRBJ2-7 | TRBV6-1 | . | TGTGCCACCAAAATCCGTACATGGGGAACCTACGAGCAGTACTTC | CATKIRTWGTYEQYF
few | TRBJ1-2 | TRBV5-6 | TRBD1 | TGTGCCAGCAGCTCGGACAGGGGAAACTATGGCTACACCTTC | CASSSDRGNYGYTF
. | TRBJ2-7 | TRBV19 | TRBD2 | TGTGCCAGCGCGCCGGGGGCGGGGGGCTACGAGCAGTACTTC | CASAPGAGGYEQYF
. | TRBJ1-2 | TRBV18 | . | TGTGCCAGCTCACCAATGGCAGCGTTAGACTATGGCTACACCTTC | CASSPMAALDYGYTF
once | TRBJ1-3 | TRBV4-3 | . | TGCGCCAGCAGCCAAGTGCAGGAGTCGGGAAACACCATATATTTT | CASSQVQESGNTIYF
few | TRBJ1-5 | TRBV19 | . | TGTGCCAGTAGTCGTGAGAGGAATCAGCCCCAGCATTTT | CASSRERNQPQHF
. | TRBJ2-7 | TRBV19 | . | TGTGCCAGTAGCAGGCAGAGAGCCTACGAGCAGTACTTC | CASSRQRAYEQYF
few | TRBJ1-1 | TRBV2 | . | TGTGCCAGCAGTGAACAAGTCCAAGGAGTAGCTTTCTTT | CASSEQVQGVAFF
. | TRBJ2-3 | TRBV4-1 | TRBD1 | TGCGCCAGCAGCCAGTCCCGGGACAGGGCAGATACGCAGTATTTT | CASSQSRDRADTQYF
. | TRBJ1-1 | TRBV7-2 | TRBD1 | TGTGCCAGCAGCACCCGACAGGGAGATTTCTTT | CASSTRQGDFF
few | TRBJ2-1 | TRBV10-1 | TRBD2 | TGCGCCAGCAGTGGTGATAGCGGGAGGTCCAATGAGCAGTTCTTC | CASSGDSGRSNEQFF
. | TRBJ2-7 | TRBV2 | . | TGTGCCAGCAGTGAAGGGTTTCCCCTTTCCTACGAGCAGTACTTC | CASSEGFPLSYEQYF
. | TRBJ2-7 | TRBV7-2 | TRBD2 | TGTGCCAGCAGCTTATTAGCGGGGCTCTACGAGCAGTACTTC | CASSLLAGLYEQYF
. | TRBJ2-5 | TRBV2 | TRBD1 | TGTGCCAGCAATCAACAGGGGCAAGAGACCCAGTACTTC | CASNQQGQETQYF
. | TRBJ1-4 | TRBV1 | . | TGCACCAGCAGCCAAGATCTGGTAACAACTAATGAAAAACTGTTTTTT | CTSSQDLVTTNEKLFF
. | TRBJ1-1 | TRBV4-1 | . | TGCGCCAGCAGCCAAGCCGAAGGGAACACTGAAGCTTTCTTT | CASSQAEGNTEAFF
once | TRBJ2-3 | TRBV4-2 | TRBD2 | TGTGCCAGCAGCCAACGTCCTCCTAGCGGGAGCACAGATACGCAGTATTTT | CASSQRPPSGSTDTQYF